The 30 T cell receptor beta chains in this list originate from one sample, sequenced in a study of cytomegalovirus exposure and HLA in healthy donors. PCR employed 60 Vbeta and 13 Jbeta primers. TCRdb's copy holds only in-frame clones and misses some; the assay was immunoSEQ multiplex PCR. The repertoire consists of 150,000 to 250,000 clones, with 82% occurring once and the leading ten covering over 5%. Sequenced material: PBMCs. These receptors were collected from a woman in her fifties or sixties in good health and CMV-seropositive.

This chain joins TRBV5-4 and TRBJ2-5; TRBD2 matches at 14 bases. With 4 bases clipped from V and 4 bases from J, the junction kept 9 bases outside the gene matches. Germline V gene lookup returns CDR1 SGHNT and CDR2 YYREEE (reference sequence). The CDR3 runs 17 residues. The CDR3 DNA is TGTGCCAGCAGCCAGGAGGGACTAGCGGGAGTCGGAGAGACCCAGTACTTC. Translated, it gives CASSQEGLAGVGETQYF.

This clone was observed a single time. This sequence joins TRBV7-9 and TRBJ2-1, with no clear D. CDR1 is SEHNR and CDR2 is FQNEAQ in the germline V gene (reference sequence). V lost 6 bases and J lost 7, with 16 bases in between. The CDR3 totals 14 residues. DNA for the CDR3: TGTGCCAGCAGTGTAAGGCGGTCTCGGAATGAGCAGTTCTTC. Protein product: CASSVRRSRNEQFF.

The V call is TRBV19, the J call TRBJ1-2; 10 bases are shared with TRBD1. CDR1 is LNHDA and CDR2 is SQIVND in the germline V gene (reference sequence). The CDR3 is 16 amino acids. The V and J ends lost 5 bases and 8 bases, in that order; junction bases with no gene match: 14. Written as DNA, the CDR3 is TGTGCCAGTAGTCATGCGGGGACAGGGGAGTCGTACGGCTACACCTTC. It codes for CASSHAGTGESYGYTF.

The chain links TRBV5-6 to TRBJ1-2; D gene unclear. The germline V gene has CDR1 SGHDT and CDR2 YYEEEE. The CDR3 spans 12 residues. The V and J ends lost 0 bases and 3 bases respectively, with 3 bases between them. Here the CDR3 DNA reads TGTGCCAGCAGCTTGGCTGACTATGGCTACACCTTC. Amino acids: CASSLADYGYTF. Using reference TRBV5-6 and TRBJ1-2 for the parts outside the CDR3, the full variable domain is DAGVTQSPTHLIKTRGQQVTLRCSPKSGHDTVSWYQQALGQGPQFIFQYYEEEERQRGNFPDRFSGHQFPNYSSELNVNALLLGDSALYLCASSLADYGYTFGSGTRLTVV.

The CDR3 DNA follows: TGTGCCAGCAGTGAGGGGGGACAGACTTCTAACTATGGCTACACCTTC. As protein: CASSEGGQTSNYGYTF. The chain has TRBV28 and TRBJ1-2; 7 bases line up with TRBD1. CDR1 is MDHEN and CDR2 is SYDVKM in the germline V gene. The CDR3 sequence is 16 residues long. With 5 bases clipped from V and 0 bases from J, the junction kept 9 bases outside the gene matches.

The chain employs TRBV7-2 and TRBJ2-5; D is ambiguous. The CDR3 spans 16 residues. Germline V gene sequence: CDR1 SGHTA, CDR2 FQGNSA. V lost 2 bases to trimming and J lost 5 bases, with 18 bases between them. CDR3 region: CASSLYPGRVRETQYF. Written as DNA, the CDR3 is TGTGCCAGCAGCTTATACCCCGGCCGGGTCCGGGAGACCCAGTACTTC.

This rearrangement joins TRBV27 to TRBJ2-2, with D perhaps matching TRBD2 (6 bases). The CDR3 sequence is 14 residues long. Per germline, CDR1 MNHEY and CDR2 SMNVEV (reference sequence). V shed 6 bases and J shed 2 bases, with 10 bases lying between them. The CDR3 reads CASRREANTGELFF. The DNA for the CDR3 is TGTGCCAGCAGAAGGGAGGCTAACACCGGGGAGCTGTTTTTT.

This chain connects TRBV7-3 to TRBJ2-7; TRBD2 agrees at 8 bases. Germline lookup yields CDR1 SGHTA and CDR2 FQGTGA. The V segment lost 4 bases and the J segment 7 bases; nucleotides outside the gene matches: 9. This CDR3 region has 14 residues. The CDR3 protein is CASSSIAGGREQYF. The CDR3 nucleotides read TGTGCCAGCAGCTCTATCGCGGGGGGCCGGGAGCAGTACTTC.

This clone appeared once. The chain recombines TRBV28 with TRBJ1-2; TRBD1 is a possible D gene (6 bases). The V gene's germline CDR1 is MDHEN and CDR2 SYDVKM. The CDR3 has 13 residues. The V gene lost 5 bases and the J gene lost 4 bases, with 11 bases spanning the gap. In DNA form, the CDR3 reads TGTGCCAGCAGTAATGGACAGCCCTATGGCTACACCTTC. Translating it yields CASSNGQPYGYTF.

The gene calls are TRBV7-2 and TRBJ2-2, with TRBD2 identical over 9 bases. The trim removed 3 bases at V and 5 bases at J, leaving 4 bases unmatched. Germline lookup yields CDR1 SGHTA and CDR2 FQGNSA. The CDR3 runs 15 residues. CDR3 bases: TGTGCCAGCAGCTTGAAGCGGGGGGTTACCGGGGAGCTGTTTTTT. Translating gives CASSLKRGVTGELFF.

The chain links TRBV19 to TRBJ2-1; 10 bases map to TRBD1. Germline CDR1 LNHDA, CDR2 SQIVND (reference sequence). V lost 4 bases to trimming and J lost 2 bases; unmatched junction nucleotides: 2. This CDR3 region has 15 residues. CDR3 loop: CASSRTGGPYNEQFF. In DNA, the CDR3 is TGTGCCAGTAGTAGGACAGGGGGTCCCTACAATGAGCAGTTCTTC.

Turning to this clone: Germline and junction disagree at one end, which may indicate a read error. The same CDR3 is also encoded by other DNA sequences in this sample. V usage is TRBV5-1 and J usage is TRBJ1-1; the D gene is possibly TRBD1 (6 bases). The CDR3 totals 13 residues. Germline CDR1 is SGHRS and CDR2 is YFSETQ. CDR3 amino acids: CASSRIKDSEAFF. CDR3 nucleotides: TGCGCCAGCAGCCGAATTAAGGACAGTGAAGCCTTCTTT.

The V gene is TRBV5-1, the J gene TRBJ2-7; 8 bases line up with TRBD1. Losses at the gene ends were 3 bases for V and 4 bases for J; bases not matched to a gene: 6. This CDR3 comprises 14 residues. Germline assignment: CDR1 SGHRS and CDR2 YFSETQ. Here the CDR3 reads CASSYDRGGYEQYF. CDR3 coding DNA: TGCGCCAGCAGCTATGACAGGGGTGGGTACGAGCAGTACTTC.

CDR3 amino acids: CAISDPLGELFF. The CDR3 nucleotides read TGTGCCATCAGTGATCCCCTAGGGGAGCTGTTTTTT. V is TRBV10-3 and J is TRBJ2-2; no definite D call. CDR3 size: 12 residues. Looked up from germline, CDR1 is ENHRY and CDR2 is SYGVKD. Trimming removed 3 bases from V and 8 bases from J, with 7 bases in between.

The chain uses TRBV11-2 and TRBJ2-7; 7 bases are a match to TRBD2. Germline V CDR1 and CDR2: SGHAT, FQNNGV. This CDR3 contains 13 residues. V shed 3 bases, J shed 7 bases, and the junction held 6 bases outside the gene matches. In DNA form, the CDR3 reads TGTGCCAGCAGCTTGATCAGGGAGGGGGAGCAGTACTTC. Translating it yields CASSLIREGEQYF.

In the case of this clone: At one end, the junction sequence differs from germline, possibly due to a read error. CDR3 protein: CATSRDGADRDTPLF. The CDR3 DNA sequence: TGTGCCACCAGCAGAGATGGGGCGGACCGGGACACTCCTCTCTTC. The chain carries TRBV15 and TRBJ2-7; a weak D match, TRBD1 (6 bases). Per germline, CDR1 LNHNV and CDR2 YYDKDF (reference sequence). The CDR3 sequence is 15 residues long.

The chain joins TRBV6-1 to TRBJ2-1, with 8 bases matching TRBD2. The junction had 10 bases not matched to a gene; V was cut back by 2 bases and J by 7 bases. The V gene's germline CDR1 is MNHNS and CDR2 SASEGT. This CDR3 has 16 residues. This chain's CDR3 is CASSEQGGRFRNEQFF. CDR3 nucleotides: TGTGCCAGCAGTGAACAGGGCGGGAGGTTTAGGAATGAGCAGTTCTTC.

The CDR3 is CASSSTSGGAWKTQYF. In DNA, the CDR3 is TGTGCCAGCAGTTCGACTAGCGGGGGGGCCTGGAAGACCCAGTACTTC. The chain joins TRBV6-5 to TRBJ2-5; 14 bases map to TRBD2. V lost 4 bases, J lost 6 bases, and 7 bases stayed unmatched. The CDR3 extends over 16 amino acids. Germline values: CDR1 MNHEY, CDR2 SVGAGI.

A note on this clone: At one end the junction does not follow the germline gene, possibly because of a read error. The CDR3 DNA reads TGTGCCAGCTCACCCCAACAGGGGGTTCTCTCTGGGGCCAACGGCCTGACTTTC. Translating gives CASSPQQGVLSGANGLTF. V gene TRBV18 combines with J gene TRBJ2-6; the match to TRBD1 covers 8 bases. Germline V gene sequence: CDR1 KGHSH, CDR2 LQKENI. The CDR3 length is 18 residues.

This clone was seen more than once but under ten times. The rearrangement uses TRBV4-1 and TRBJ2-7; 10 nucleotides match TRBD2. The V gene end was trimmed by 3 bases and the J gene end by 3 bases; junction bases not matched to a gene: 5. CDR1 is MGHRA and CDR2 is YSYEKL in the germline V gene. The CDR3 sequence is 15 residues long. CDR3 coding DNA: TGCGCCAGCAGCCAGGGGGCTAGCGGGGGCTACGAGCAGTACTTC. Its translation is CASSQGASGGYEQYF.

Only one count was recorded for this clone. The chain recombines TRBV29-1 with TRBJ1-1; the D gene is possibly TRBD1 (5 bases). Germline CDR1 reads SQVTM; CDR2 reads ANQGSEA. Deletions cut 7 bases from V and 0 bases from J, with 12 bases between. This CDR3 contains 13 residues. CDR3: CSAAGRMNTEAFF. The DNA of the CDR3 is TGCAGCGCTGCGGGACGGATGAACACTGAAGCTTTCTTT. The full variable domain, rest sourced from reference TRBV29-1 and TRBJ1-1, is SAVISQKPSRDICQRGTSLTIQCQVDSQVTMMFWYRQQPGQSLTLIATANQGSEATYESGFVIDKFPISRPNLTFSTLTVSNMSPEDSSIYLCSAAGRMNTEAFFGQGTRLTVV.

This chain links TRBV11-2 with TRBJ2-2; D may be TRBD1 (5 bases). This CDR3 is 19 amino acids long. Germline V gene data show CDR1 as SGHAT and CDR2 as FQNNGV. V lost 0 bases and J lost 7, with 24 bases in between. CDR3 sequence (DNA): TGTGCCAGCAGCTTAGATCTTATGCAGGGAACGATTGTTGGCGGGGAGCTGTTTTTT. Translating gives CASSLDLMQGTIVGGELFF. The full variable domain, in which reference TRBV11-2 and TRBJ2-2 provide the parts outside the CDR3, is EAGVAQSPRYKIIEKRQSVAFWCNPISGHATLYWYQQILGQGPKLLIQFQNNGVVDDSQLPKDRFSAERLKGVDSTLKIQPAKLEDSAVYLCASSLDLMQGTIVGGELFFGEGSRLTVL.

CDR3 nucleotide sequence: TGTGCCAGCAGTAACAGGTGGGTCGAGGAAGCTTTCTTT. Translated: CASSNRWVEEAFF. The chain couples TRBV2 to TRBJ1-1; D may be TRBD1 (5 bases). This CDR3 is 13 amino acids long. Trimming shortened V by 5 bases and J by 8 bases, and 15 bases separated the two germline ends. Germline V CDR1 and CDR2: SNHLY, FYNNEI. The full variable domain, completed using reference TRBV2 and TRBJ1-1, is EPEVTQTPSHQVTQMGQEVILRCVPISNHLYFYWYRQILGQKVEFLVSFYNNEISEKSEIFDDQFSVERPDGSNFTLKIRSTKLEDSAMYFCASSNRWVEEAFFGQGTRLTVV.

The chain joins TRBV5-4 to TRBJ1-2, with 7 bases identical to TRBD1. CDR1 is SGHNT and CDR2 is YYREEE in the germline V gene (reference sequence). Trimming removed 0 bases from V and 5 bases from J; junction bases left unmatched: 4. The CDR3 runs 14 residues. The CDR3 DNA sequence: TGTGCCAGCAGCTTGGAGAGGGGGCCATATGGCTACACCTTC. Translated: CASSLERGPYGYTF.

The chain links TRBV18 to TRBJ2-5; 7 bases are a match to TRBD1. The CDR3 runs to 14 residues. The V and J ends lost 7 bases and 2 bases, in that order; junction bases with no gene match: 7. The germline V gene encodes CDR1 KGHSH and CDR2 LQKENI. The CDR3 loop is CASYGTEKQETQYF. The CDR3 DNA follows: TGTGCCAGCTACGGGACAGAAAAACAAGAGACCCAGTACTTC.

The chain carries TRBV7-9 and TRBJ2-7; tentative D call: TRBD2 (6 bases). V shed 5 bases and J shed 7 bases, with 24 bases lying between them. The length of the CDR3 is 16 residues. Germline V gives CDR1 SEHNR, CDR2 FQNEAQ (reference sequence). The CDR3 loop reads CASSPTGGGRSGEQYF. In DNA, the CDR3 is TGTGCCAGCAGCCCAACGGGTGGAGGGAGGAGCGGGGAGCAGTACTTC. The variable domain in full, with the rest retrieved from reference TRBV7-9 and TRBJ2-7, is DTGVSQNPRHKITKRGQNVTFRCDPISEHNRLYWYRQTLGQGPEFLTYFQNEAQLEKSRLLSDRFSAERPKGSFSTLEIQRTEQGDSAMYLCASSPTGGGRSGEQYFGPGTRLTVT.

The chain uses TRBV7-2 and TRBJ2-1; 12 bases align to TRBD2. There are 14 residues in the CDR3. The germline CDR1 and CDR2 sequences are SGHTA and FQGNSA. V lost 7 bases to trimming and J lost 6 bases; unmatched junction nucleotides: 4. The CDR3 DNA reads as TGTGCCAGCACCATGACTAGCGGGAGCAATGAGCAGTTCTTC. Protein sequence: CASTMTSGSNEQFF.

This clone was detected a few times. This chain links TRBV6-6 with TRBJ1-2; TRBD1 is a possible D gene (5 bases). The CDR3 has 13 residues. Germline V lookup: CDR1 MNHNY, CDR2 SVGAGI (reference sequence). V was pared by 6 bases and J by 3 bases, with 11 bases between. Here the CDR3 reads CASSWGEDYGYTF. The CDR3, as DNA: TGTGCCAGCAGCTGGGGGGAGGACTATGGCTACACCTTC.

CDR3 sequence (DNA): TGTGCCATCAGATCGGACAGGGGGCCTGACTATGGCTACACCTTC. Translating gives CAIRSDRGPDYGYTF. V usage is TRBV10-3 and J usage is TRBJ1-2, with 11 bases that match TRBD1. CDR1 is ENHRY and CDR2 is SYGVKD in the germline V gene. CDR3 length: 15 residues. Unmatched junction bases numbered 6, after V lost 6 bases and J lost 3 bases.

The rearrangement uses TRBV18 and TRBJ2-5, with 13 nucleotides matching TRBD2. The V segment lost 5 bases and the J segment 1 base; nucleotides outside the gene matches: 4. This CDR3 comprises 16 residues. Germline V gene sequence: CDR1 KGHSH, CDR2 LQKENI. This chain's CDR3 is CASSFGLAGAQETQYF. CDR3 nucleotides: TGTGCCAGCTCATTTGGACTAGCGGGGGCCCAAGAGACCCAGTACTTC.